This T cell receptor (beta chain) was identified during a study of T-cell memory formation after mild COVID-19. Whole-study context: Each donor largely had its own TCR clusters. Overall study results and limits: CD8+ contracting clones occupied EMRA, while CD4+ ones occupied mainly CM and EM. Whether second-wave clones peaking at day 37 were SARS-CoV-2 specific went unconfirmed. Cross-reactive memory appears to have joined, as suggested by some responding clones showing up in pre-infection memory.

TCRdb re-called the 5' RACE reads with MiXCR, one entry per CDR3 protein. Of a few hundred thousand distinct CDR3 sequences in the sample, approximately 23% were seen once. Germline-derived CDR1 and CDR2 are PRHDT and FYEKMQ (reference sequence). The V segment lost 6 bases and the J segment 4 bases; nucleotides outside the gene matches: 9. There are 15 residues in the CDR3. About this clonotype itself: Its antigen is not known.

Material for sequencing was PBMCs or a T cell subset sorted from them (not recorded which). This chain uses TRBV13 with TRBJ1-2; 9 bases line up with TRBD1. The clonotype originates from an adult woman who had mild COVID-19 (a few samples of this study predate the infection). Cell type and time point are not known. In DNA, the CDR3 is TGTGCCAGCAGTTCAAGCCCGGGACAGGGCTATGGCTACACCTTC. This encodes CASSSSPGQGYGYTF.